This entry lists 32 T cell receptor beta chains sequenced from one sample in a study of T cell changes during pregnancy in multiple sclerosis. The repertoire was sequenced with immunoSEQ multiplex PCR; TCRdb's copy has only in-frame clones and lacks some. This table has about 83,000 clones, 91% appearing once. The sequencing used PBMCs, collected in the first trimester of pregnancy. All receptors come from a female donor in good health, serving as a control in a pregnancy study. Some clones in this sample may be carry-over from other donors' samples.

The chain recombines TRBV11-2 with TRBJ2-1; a weak D match, TRBD1 (5 bases). The CDR3 consists of 14 residues. Per germline, CDR1 SGHAT and CDR2 FQNNGV. The germline V and J ends were trimmed by 5 bases and 3 bases, with 11 bases remaining between them. Here the CDR3 DNA reads TGTGCCAGCAGCCCCGACAGAATCTACAATGAGCAGTTCTTC. Translated: CASSPDRIYNEQFF.

This clone appeared once. The chain carries TRBV28 and TRBJ1-6, with D possibly matching TRBD1 (5 bases). V lost 3 bases to trimming and J lost 12 bases, with 21 bases between them. Per the germline V gene, CDR1 is MDHEN and CDR2 is SYDVKM. This CDR3 has 16 amino acids. DNA of the CDR3: TGTGCCAGCAGTTTGACGGCCAGGGAGGACGTAGAACCCCTCCACTTT. Translation gives CASSLTAREDVEPLHF.

The genes are TRBV28 and TRBJ1-2; 7 bases are shared with TRBD1. The trim removed 3 bases at V and 0 bases at J, leaving 4 bases unmatched. The CDR3 is 15 residues long. The germline V gene encodes CDR1 MDHEN and CDR2 SYDVKM. CDR3 DNA: TGTGCCAGCAGTTTGCCGACAGGGCCTAACTATGGCTACACCTTC. Its protein product is CASSLPTGPNYGYTF.

The V gene is TRBV4-1, the J gene TRBJ1-2, with 7 bases matching TRBD1. Germline loops: CDR1 MGHRA, CDR2 YSYEKL. The CDR3 consists of 17 residues. The ends lost 2 bases at V and 0 bases at J; junction bases unmatched: 9. CDR3 in DNA: TGCGCCAGCAGCCAACCTACCCTCGGACAGGCTAACTATGGCTACACCTTC. The encoded protein is CASSQPTLGQANYGYTF.

This sequence joins TRBV7-8 and TRBJ2-1; tentative D call: TRBD2 (6 bases). Germline assignment: CDR1 SGHVS and CDR2 FQNEAQ. Trimming removed 1 base at V and 8 bases at J, with 12 bases between. This CDR3 has 14 residues. The CDR3 loop reads CASSLVGSEDEQFF. As DNA, the CDR3 is TGTGCCAGCAGCTTAGTCGGGAGTGAGGATGAGCAGTTCTTC.

V and J are TRBV25-1 and TRBJ2-6; D is ambiguous. Germline assignment: CDR1 MGHDK and CDR2 SYGVNS. Trimming left V 3 bases short and J 3 bases short, with 12 bases between. The length of the CDR3 is 16 residues. The chain's CDR3 is CASSDPGGVGANVLTF. The CDR3 DNA is TGTGCCAGCAGTGACCCCGGCGGCGTTGGGGCCAACGTCCTGACTTTC.

This chain links TRBV21-1 with TRBJ1-1; the D segment call TRBD1 is taken from the table without a DNA check. TRBV21-1 is an annotated pseudogene. The CDR3 is 17 amino acids. The CDR3 reads CASSKGKTGLLVTEAFF. The DNA of the CDR3 is TGTGCCAGCAGCAAAGGTAAGACAGGGCTGTTAGTTACTGAAGCTTTCTTT.

This sequence joins TRBV18 and TRBJ2-1, with TRBD2 matching over 14 bases. Germline-derived CDR1 and CDR2 are KGHSH and LQKENI. The length of the CDR3 is 17 residues. J lost 8 bases, V lost 3 bases, and 9 bases had no gene match. The CDR3: CASSPGLAGGNGHEQFF. In nucleotides, the CDR3 is TGTGCCAGCTCACCTGGACTAGCGGGGGGCAACGGCCATGAGCAGTTCTTC.

The chain is built from TRBV2 and TRBJ2-1, with D maybe TRBD2 (6 bases). The CDR3 consists of 15 residues. The V end lost 6 bases, the J end lost 7 bases, and 19 bases lay between the germline ends. CDR1 SNHLY and CDR2 FYNNEI come from the germline V gene. CDR3 protein: CASSLKLAPLNEQFF. The CDR3 DNA follows: TGTGCCAGCAGCCTAAAACTAGCCCCGTTGAATGAGCAGTTCTTC.

CDR3 protein: CATSREGRMSNQPQHF. The CDR3 nucleotides are TGTGCCACCAGCAGGGAGGGACGGATGAGCAATCAGCCCCAGCATTTT. The chain is built from TRBV15 and TRBJ1-5, with a possible D match to TRBD1 (5 bases). The V and J ends lost 3 bases and 1 base respectively, with 13 bases between them. Germline-derived CDR1 and CDR2 are LNHNV and YYDKDF (reference sequence). This CDR3 has 16 residues. The full variable domain, completed using reference TRBV15 and TRBJ1-5, is DAMVIQNPRYQVTQFGKPVTLSCSQTLNHNVMYWYQQKSSQAPKLLFHYYDKDFNNEADTPDNFQSRRPNTSFCFLDIRSPGLGDTAMYLCATSREGRMSNQPQHFGDGTRLSIL.

The chain couples TRBV7-9 to TRBJ1-4, with D perhaps matching TRBD1 (6 bases). The ends were cut back, 2 bases at V and 5 bases at J, with 12 bases in the middle. Germline CDR1 and CDR2: SEHNR and FQNEAQ (reference sequence). The CDR3 has 15 residues. The CDR3 region is CASSLRSRGNEKLFF. The CDR3 DNA reads TGTGCCAGCAGCTTACGCAGCAGGGGAAATGAAAAACTGTTTTTT.

The CDR3: CASSLVLPGPSMFF. The CDR3 coding sequence is TGTGCCAGCAGCTTAGTTCTTCCAGGGCCCTCCATGTTCTTC. The V and J genes are TRBV5-6 and TRBJ2-1, with D possibly TRBD1 on 5 matching bases. Trimming shortened V by 2 bases and J by 15 bases, and 21 bases separated the two germline ends. Germline assignment: CDR1 SGHDT and CDR2 YYEEEE. The CDR3 runs 14 residues.

The chain has TRBV28 and TRBJ2-1; no definite D call. This CDR3 is built from 13 residues. V shed 3 bases and J shed 4 bases, with 7 bases lying between them. Looked up from germline, CDR1 is MDHEN and CDR2 is SYDVKM. For the CDR3, the DNA is TGTGCCAGCAGTTTCTCCTTGTACAATGAGCAGTTCTTC. It is translated as CASSFSLYNEQFF.

This clone was observed a single time. The chain has TRBV9 and TRBJ2-1; 9 bases map to TRBD2. V trimming: 0 bases; J trimming: 4 bases; junction bases outside the gene matches: 2. Per the germline V gene, CDR1 is SGDLS and CDR2 is YYNGEE. The CDR3 contains 15 residues. CDR3 sequence reads: CASSVGTSVYNEQFF. CDR3 nucleotide sequence: TGTGCCAGCAGCGTAGGGACTAGCGTATACAATGAGCAGTTCTTC.

V and J are TRBV6-6 and TRBJ1-5; D not resolved. V was clipped by 3 bases and J by 0 bases, with 12 bases between them. Germline values: CDR1 MNHNY, CDR2 SVGAGI (reference sequence). The CDR3 is 16 amino acids. The CDR3 region is CASSYAPTYSNQPQHF. The CDR3 region has the DNA TGTGCCAGCAGTTATGCACCGACTTATAGCAATCAGCCCCAGCATTTT.

This clone was observed a few times. V and J are TRBV15 and TRBJ2-3, with a tentative D call TRBD1 (6 bases). V lost 4 bases and J 2 bases, leaving 13 bases between the germline ends. Germline CDR1 and CDR2: LNHNV and YYDKDF (reference sequence). The CDR3 loop spans 15 amino acids. In DNA form, the CDR3 reads TGTGCCACCAGCACAGGGGACACACACACAGATACGCAGTATTTT. It codes for CATSTGDTHTDTQYF.

The J gene is TRBJ1-1, the V gene TRBV7-8; D not resolved. The CDR3 has 14 residues. In germline, CDR1 is SGHVS, CDR2 FQNEAQ. V was trimmed by 3 bases and J by 3 bases, leaving 11 bases between them. The CDR3 DNA follows: TGTGCCAGCAGCTTCGGGTTCGGAGACACTGAAGCTTTCTTT. Residues: CASSFGFGDTEAFF.

On this clone itself: Compared with germline, one end of the junction differs, possibly owing to a read error. The rearrangement joins TRBV28 to TRBJ1-4, with 9 bases fitting TRBD1. The CDR3 is 16 residues long. CDR1 and CDR2 (germline): MDHEN, SYDVKM. The CDR3: CAGSFEIQGAREKLFF. In DNA form, the CDR3 reads TGTGCCGGCAGTTTCGAAATACAGGGGGCGAGGGAAAAACTGTTTTTT.

This clone was detected only once. The V and J genes are TRBV6-5 and TRBJ2-7; D is undetermined. Trimming removed 4 bases from V and 2 bases from J, with 6 bases in between. Germline V gives CDR1 MNHEY, CDR2 SVGAGI. The CDR3 runs to 12 residues. The CDR3 sequence: CASSFLTYEQYF. DNA of the CDR3: TGTGCCAGCAGTTTCTTAACCTACGAGCAGTACTTC.

This chain joins TRBV5-4 and TRBJ2-5, with 15 nucleotides matching TRBD2. The CDR3 has 16 amino acids. Unmatched junction bases numbered 1, after V lost 0 bases and J lost 4 bases. Germline V gene lookup returns CDR1 SGHNT and CDR2 YYREEE (reference sequence). The CDR3 DNA reads TGTGCCAGCAGCTTGGGGGGACTAGCGGGAGGAGAGACCCAGTACTTC. Amino acids: CASSLGGLAGGETQYF.

This clone was picked up one time. V is TRBV28 and J is TRBJ1-1; the D gene is possibly TRBD1 (6 bases). Trimming removed 4 bases at V and 5 bases at J, with 20 bases between. The germline CDR1 and CDR2 sequences are MDHEN and SYDVKM. The CDR3 runs to 16 residues. Here the CDR3 DNA reads TGTGCCAGCAGTTCTCCGGGAGGGGGGAAAAGAACTGAAGCTTTCTTT. Translated: CASSSPGGGKRTEAFF.

This chain connects TRBV5-1 to TRBJ1-2; 9 positions match TRBD1. The CDR3 has 15 residues. The trim removed 4 bases at V and 3 bases at J, leaving 7 bases unmatched. Germline values: CDR1 SGHRS, CDR2 YFSETQ. In DNA, the CDR3 is TGCGCCAGCAGCGACGGGGACAGGGTTTACTATGGCTACACCTTC. It is translated as CASSDGDRVYYGYTF.

The genes are TRBV9 and TRBJ2-1; a weak D match, TRBD1 (6 bases). Germline CDR1 and CDR2: SGDLS and YYNGEE. The CDR3 runs 14 residues. Trimming left V 3 bases short and J 7 bases short, with 14 bases between. The CDR3, as DNA: TGTGCCAGCAGCGCCCACAGGGTTGAAAATGAGCAGTTCTTC. Its protein is CASSAHRVENEQFF.

The chain couples TRBV29-1 to TRBJ2-7; TRBD1 agrees at 11 bases. V lost 4 bases, J lost 10 bases, and 12 bases stayed unmatched. Germline CDR1 reads SQVTM; CDR2 reads ANQGSEA. This CDR3 region has 14 residues. Written as DNA, the CDR3 is TGCAGCGTTGGGGCTGGACAGGGGGCGCTTTCTCAGTACTTC. Residues: CSVGAGQGALSQYF.

This chain connects TRBV5-6 to TRBJ2-7; 11 bases map to TRBD2. The CDR3 spans 17 residues. Germline CDR1 SGHDT, CDR2 YYEEEE. J was trimmed by 0 bases and V by 4 bases; bases with no gene match: 9. CDR3 coding DNA: TGTGCCAGCAGCCCACGGGGACTAGCGGCTAGCTCCTACGAGCAGTACTTC. Its translation: CASSPRGLAASSYEQYF.

This chain joins TRBV7-2 and TRBJ1-3; maybe TRBD1 (5 bases). From germline, CDR1 is SGHTA and CDR2 FQGNSA. The CDR3 sequence is 17 residues long. V gave up 5 bases and J gave up 0 bases, with 17 bases separating them. The CDR3 coding sequence is TGTGCCAGCAGCCCTCGACAGTTACTCAGCTCTGGAAACACCATATATTTT. This sequence encodes CASSPRQLLSSGNTIYF.

The chain couples TRBV19 to TRBJ1-1; D ambiguous. CDR3 size: 12 residues. Trimming removed 0 bases from V and 11 bases from J, with 10 bases in between. CDR1 is LNHDA, CDR2 SQIVND, per germline (reference sequence). CDR3 in amino acids: CASSIEGRAAFF. The CDR3 nucleotides read TGTGCCAGTAGTATAGAAGGGAGGGCCGCTTTCTTT.

V usage is TRBV6-1 and J usage is TRBJ1-4; D ambiguous. The CDR3 loop spans 14 amino acids. V was pared by 5 bases and J by 8 bases, with 15 bases between. From germline, CDR1 is MNHNS and CDR2 SASEGT. The CDR3 DNA sequence: TGTGCCAGCAGTAACGCGGGAGAGATCGAAAAACTGTTTTTT. Translated, it gives CASSNAGEIEKLFF.

The rearrangement uses TRBV6-6 and TRBJ2-5; TRBD2 agrees at 9 bases. Germline CDR1 reads MNHNY; CDR2 reads SVGAGI (reference sequence). This CDR3 is built from 14 residues. V trimming: 6 bases; J trimming: 4 bases; junction bases outside the gene matches: 6. The CDR3 here is CASRPSSGAETQYF. CDR3 bases: TGTGCCAGCAGGCCTTCTAGCGGGGCAGAGACCCAGTACTTC.

V gene TRBV28 combines with J gene TRBJ1-6; possibly TRBD1 for D (5 bases). There are 15 residues in the CDR3. Germline V lookup: CDR1 MDHEN, CDR2 SYDVKM. The germline V and J ends were trimmed by 5 bases and 8 bases, with 16 bases remaining between them. The CDR3 protein is CASSPGGGTDSPLHF. The CDR3 DNA reads TGTGCCAGCAGTCCCGGGGGGGGGACGGATTCACCCCTCCACTTT. The full variable domain, with the rest looked up from reference TRBV28 and TRBJ1-6, is DVKVTQSSRYLVKRTGEKVFLECVQDMDHENMFWYRQDPGLGLRLIYFSYDVKMKEKGDIPEGYSVSREKKERFSLILESASTNQTSMYLCASSPGGGTDSPLHFGNGTRLTVT.

The V and J genes are TRBV9 and TRBJ2-2; perhaps TRBD2 as D (6 bases). CDR3 length: 16 amino acids. The germline V gene encodes CDR1 SGDLS and CDR2 YYNGEE. Trimming shortened V by 0 bases and J by 6 bases, and 15 bases separated the two germline ends. CDR3 coding DNA: TGTGCCAGCAGCGTAGACGTGACTAGTGTTTCCGGGGAGCTGTTTTTT. Encoded protein: CASSVDVTSVSGELFF.

This rearrangement joins TRBV19 to TRBJ1-2; unclear D gene. CDR3 size: 15 residues. The ends were cut back, 7 bases at V and 3 bases at J, with 18 bases in the middle. The germline gives CDR1 LNHDA, CDR2 SQIVND (reference sequence). CDR3 sequence (DNA): TGTGCCAGTACCCTTCGTCTGGGAGGAGACTATGGCTACACCTTC. It yields the protein CASTLRLGGDYGYTF.